These 25 T cell receptor beta chains came from one sample sequenced in a study of T cells after yellow fever vaccination. TCRdb re-derived calls from the 5' RACE reads in MiXCR, one entry per CDR3 protein. The sample includes 500,000 to 650,000 distinct CDR3 sequences, 9% to 15% seen only once; the top ten take under 15%. Sequences were derived from PBMCs, sampled on the day of the yellow fever booster vaccination. The source of these receptors is a young man who received the YFV17D yellow fever vaccine.

This chain connects TRBV12-3 or TRBV12-4 to TRBJ2-1; tentative D call: TRBD2 (5 bases). The V end lost 4 bases, the J end lost 12 bases, and 10 bases lay between the germline ends. This CDR3 spans 11 amino acids. The CDR3 coding sequence is TGTGCCAGCAGTTACCGCGGACTGCAGTTCTTC. Translating it yields CASSYRGLQFF.

This clonotype was recorded a few times. The CDR3 region has the DNA TGCGCCAGCAGCTTGGAGGGACTAGCGGTTTCAAATGAGCAGTTCTTC. This encodes CASSLEGLAVSNEQFF. The V gene is TRBV5-1, the J gene TRBJ2-1, with 11 positions matching TRBD2. The V and J ends lost 0 bases and 7 bases, in that order; junction bases with no gene match: 6. This CDR3 is built from 16 residues. From germline, CDR1 is SGHRS and CDR2 YFSETQ.

The V gene is TRBV6-2 or TRBV6-3, the J gene TRBJ2-3, with D possibly TRBD1 on 5 matching bases. The V end was cut by 7 bases, the J end by 3 bases, with 23 bases between. This CDR3 contains 17 residues. The germline CDR1 and CDR2 sequences are MNHEY and SVGEGT. The CDR3 loop reads CASIPDMPLERTDTQYF. DNA for the CDR3: TGTGCCAGCATACCGGACATGCCACTCGAACGTACAGATACGCAGTATTTT.

This clonotype has just a few counts. J is TRBJ1-1 and V is TRBV7-2; the match to TRBD1 covers 7 bases. The CDR3 has 14 residues. With 11 bases clipped from V and 1 base from J, the junction kept 10 bases outside the gene matches. CDR1 is SGHTA, CDR2 FQGNSA, per germline. The DNA of the CDR3 is TGTGCCTGTTTACAGGGGATCGCGAACACTGAAGCTTTCTTT. Translation: CACLQGIANTEAFF.

The chain has TRBV7-2 and TRBJ2-7, with D possibly matching TRBD1 (5 bases). Germline CDR1 is SGHTA and CDR2 is FQGNSA. The CDR3 covers 17 residues. Trimming pared 5 bases from V and 1 base from J, leaving 21 bases between. The CDR3 loop is CASSIRQTRQISYEQYF. CDR3 nucleotides: TGTGCCAGCAGCATACGTCAAACCCGACAGATTTCCTACGAGCAGTACTTC.

The sample holds a few counts of this clonotype. The CDR3 loop is CASSLLGALPGNYGYTF. Written as DNA, the CDR3 is TGTGCCAGCAGCTTATTAGGGGCCCTACCTGGGAACTATGGCTACACCTTC. The chain couples TRBV7-9 to TRBJ1-2; D might be TRBD1 (5 bases). Trimming stripped 2 bases from V and 2 bases from J, with 18 bases between. The germline gives CDR1 SEHNR, CDR2 FQNEAQ (reference sequence). CDR3 length equals 17 residues.

V gene TRBV20-1 combines with J gene TRBJ1-5, with D tentatively TRBD1 (6 bases). This CDR3 has 16 amino acids. V shed 3 bases and J shed 4 bases, with 19 bases lying between them. The germline CDR1 and CDR2 sequences are DFQATT and SNEGSKA (reference sequence). The CDR3 DNA is TGCAGTGCTAGCTTGTCAGGGGCGCGGGGAAATCAGCCCCAGCATTTT. Translated: CSASLSGARGNQPQHF.

The chain has TRBV5-1 and TRBJ2-2; 10 positions agree with TRBD1. CDR1 and CDR2 from the germline V gene are SGHRS and YFSETQ. The CDR3 contains 15 residues. J lost 3 bases, V lost 4 bases, and 3 bases had no gene match. The CDR3 nucleotides are TGCGCCAGCAGCAGGACAGGGGGAGACACCGGGGAGCTGTTTTTT. Translated: CASSRTGGDTGELFF.

The CDR3 DNA follows: TGTGCCAGCAGCCGAAATGGAGGGGGTGCCCAGTACTTC. It encodes CASSRNGGGAQYF. The gene calls are TRBV3-1 and TRBJ2-5; the D call may be TRBD1 or TRBD2 (6 bases each). Trimming took 4 bases from V and 9 from J, leaving 15 bases between them. Germline loops: CDR1 LGHDT, CDR2 YNNKEL (reference sequence). This CDR3 comprises 13 residues.

This clonotype appeared a few times. This chain uses TRBV7-2 with TRBJ1-3, with TRBD1 identical over 9 bases. V shed 3 bases, J shed 2 bases, and the junction held 8 bases outside the gene matches. The CDR3 runs 17 residues. The germline V gene encodes CDR1 SGHTA and CDR2 FQGNSA. CDR3 protein: CASSFFYGTGTGNTIYF. The CDR3 DNA follows: TGTGCCAGCAGCTTTTTCTATGGGACAGGGACTGGAAACACCATATATTTT.

There are many counts of this clonotype. This rearrangement joins TRBV27 to TRBJ2-1; TRBD2 matches 11 bases. J was trimmed by 2 bases and V by 8 bases; bases with no gene match: 17. Germline lookup yields CDR1 MNHEY and CDR2 SMNVEV (reference sequence). CDR3 length equals 19 residues. The CDR3 sequence is CASGLTSGSYTVPYNEQFF. CDR3 nucleotide sequence: TGTGCCAGCGGCCTCACTAGCGGGAGTTACACAGTCCCCTACAATGAGCAGTTCTTC.

This clonotype has only a few counts. CDR3 residues: CATSDPGQPVHNEQFF. The DNA of the CDR3 is TGTGCCACCAGTGACCCGGGACAACCCGTGCACAATGAGCAGTTCTTC. The chain couples TRBV24-1 to TRBJ2-1; D is possibly TRBD1 (6 bases). The CDR3 has 16 residues. V lost 4 bases and J lost 5, with 17 bases in between. The germline V gene encodes CDR1 KGHDR and CDR2 SFDVKD.

This clonotype was detected many times. The DNA for the CDR3 is TGTGCCAGCAGCTTAGGGACTGGAAACAATGAGCAGTTCTTC. It translates to CASSLGTGNNEQFF. V and J are TRBV7-9 and TRBJ2-1, with a tentative D call TRBD2 (5 bases). The germline V gene encodes CDR1 SEHNR and CDR2 FQNEAQ (reference sequence). Trimming pared 1 base from V and 5 bases from J, leaving 9 bases between. The CDR3 is 14 residues long.

V and J are TRBV7-9 and TRBJ2-1; 11 bases match TRBD1. This CDR3 region has 15 residues. CDR1 is SEHNR, CDR2 FQNEAQ, per germline (reference sequence). After removal of 5 bases from V and 8 bases from J, the junction contained 8 bases not matched to a gene. The CDR3 here is CASSVGQGVLDEQFF. CDR3 DNA sequence: TGTGCCAGCAGCGTGGGACAGGGGGTGTTGGATGAGCAGTTCTTC.

This clonotype was observed a few times. V is TRBV5-5 and J is TRBJ2-2, with 7 bases lining up with TRBD1. The CDR3 runs to 15 residues. CDR1 and CDR2 (germline): SGHKS, YYEKEE (reference sequence). Trimming at V came to 2 bases and at J to 4 bases, leaving 5 bases not matched to a gene. CDR3 sequence (DNA): TGTGCCAGCAGCTTTGGACAGGCGAGCACCGGGGAGCTGTTTTTT. Translated, it gives CASSFGQASTGELFF.

This clonotype has only a few counts. This chain uses TRBV7-9 with TRBJ2-5; no clear D gene. Germline CDR1 SEHNR, CDR2 FQNEAQ (reference sequence). The V end was cut by 5 bases, the J end by 8 bases, with 12 bases between. The CDR3 loop spans 12 amino acids. In nucleotides, the CDR3 is TGTGCCAGCAGCCTCCGCATTGGAACCCAGTACTTC. Amino acids: CASSLRIGTQYF. Looking up the rest from reference TRBV7-9 and TRBJ2-5 gives the full variable domain: DTGVSQNPRHKITKRGQNVTFRCDPISEHNRLYWYRQTLGQGPEFLTYFQNEAQLEKSRLLSDRFSAERPKGSFSTLEIQRTEQGDSAMYLCASSLRIGTQYFGPGTRLLVL.

This sequence joins TRBV12-3 or TRBV12-4 and TRBJ2-3; the match to TRBD2 covers 11 bases. The CDR3 is 17 residues long. V was pared by 4 bases and J by 9 bases, with 15 bases of the junction left unmatched. CDR3 DNA: TGTGCCAGCAGTTCCGATAAGACTAGCGGGGCCCCGAGGACGCAGTATTTT. This translates into CASSSDKTSGAPRTQYF.

This clonotype was observed once. This chain joins TRBV11-2 and TRBJ2-1; 8 nucleotides agree with TRBD2. The CDR3 extends over 18 amino acids. Germline values: CDR1 SGHAT, CDR2 FQNNGV. V trimming: 5 bases; J trimming: 4 bases; junction bases outside the gene matches: 16. This chain's CDR3 is CASSPLSVRTSRYNEQFF. CDR3 sequence (DNA): TGTGCCAGCAGCCCCCTAAGTGTCAGGACTAGCCGATACAATGAGCAGTTCTTC.

As regards this clonotype: This may arise from a read error, as a much more abundant clone is one base away. The chain employs TRBV20-1 and TRBJ2-7; 13 bases are a match to TRBD2. The CDR3 length is 15 residues. Germline lookup yields CDR1 DFQATT and CDR2 SNEGSKA (reference sequence). CDR3 DNA: TGCCGTGCTAGAACGGGACTAGCGGGATCCATCGAGCAGTACTTC. It encodes CRARTGLAGSIEQYF.

This clonotype was recorded many times. The chain links TRBV6-5 to TRBJ2-5; maybe TRBD2 (5 bases). The CDR3 runs to 14 residues. CDR1 and CDR2 (germline): MNHEY, SVGAGI. Trimming cost V 2 bases and J 5 bases, with 12 bases left between them. CDR3 residues: CASSYDGIGETQYF. CDR3 bases: TGTGCCAGCAGTTACGACGGGATTGGGGAGACCCAGTACTTC.

V is TRBV10-3 and J is TRBJ2-7; D is undetermined. This CDR3 has 13 residues. The germline CDR1 and CDR2 sequences are ENHRY and SYGVKD. The V gene lost 3 bases and the J gene lost 2 bases, with 8 bases spanning the gap. The CDR3 region is CAISESGTYEQYF. In DNA form, the CDR3 reads TGTGCCATCAGTGAAAGTGGAACCTACGAGCAGTACTTC.

This clonotype was seen more than once but under ten times. The chain has TRBV5-1 and TRBJ2-1; D not certain. The CDR3 runs 18 residues. Per germline, CDR1 SGHRS and CDR2 YFSETQ. V was trimmed by 5 bases and J by 5 bases, leaving 26 bases between them. The chain's CDR3 is CASSHYSGRFEENNEQFF. DNA for the CDR3: TGCGCCAGCAGTCACTACTCGGGCCGATTCGAGGAGAACAATGAGCAGTTCTTC.

A few counts support this clonotype. The V and J genes are TRBV28 and TRBJ2-7; D is possibly TRBD1 (6 bases). Germline CDR1 MDHEN, CDR2 SYDVKM. This CDR3 has 14 residues. V was clipped by 5 bases and J by 0 bases, with 11 bases between them. The CDR3 sequence: CASSDRTASYEQYF. CDR3 bases: TGTGCCAGCAGTGACAGGACGGCCTCCTACGAGCAGTACTTC.

This clonotype was counted only a few times. The chain links TRBV25-1 to TRBJ2-5; 10 positions match TRBD1. Losses at the gene ends were 8 bases for V and 1 base for J; bases not matched to a gene: 4. This CDR3 contains 14 residues. The germline CDR1 and CDR2 sequences are MGHDK and SYGVNS. CDR3 amino acids: CASGRTGGQETQYF. Written as DNA, the CDR3 is TGTGCCAGCGGAAGGACAGGGGGCCAAGAGACCCAGTACTTC.

This clonotype was seen repeatedly, ten times or more. The chain couples TRBV7-2 to TRBJ2-7, with 10 bases identical to TRBD2. Losses at the gene ends were 5 bases for V and 3 bases for J; bases not matched to a gene: 4. Germline V gene sequence: CDR1 SGHTA, CDR2 FQGNSA. The CDR3 contains 14 residues. The CDR3 protein is CASSAGLADYEQYF. CDR3 coding DNA: TGTGCCAGCAGCGCCGGACTAGCGGACTACGAGCAGTACTTC.